The rows below give T cell receptor beta chains drawn from one sample of a study of early T cells in non-severe SARS-CoV-2 infection. TCRdb reprocessed the 5' RACE reads via MiXCR and lists one record per CDR3 protein. In the table there are tens of thousands of distinct CDR3 sequences, under 4.5% of which are singletons. Sequenced input: whole blood. The receptors were gathered from an adult who was a healthcare worker with PCR-confirmed SARS-CoV-2 infection or an uninfected control (not recorded which). Each CDR3 is given with its conserved first and last residue. A D gene is named only where the DNA matches it firmly. Part of the rows lack a size; the others show once, few, many or a class for expanded clones.

clone_size j_call d_call v_call cdr3_nt cdr3_aa
many TRBJ2-3 - TRBV19 TGTGCCAGTAGTCTTCTAGGAGTCACAGATACGCAGTATTTT CASSLLGVTDTQYF
many TRBJ1-1 - TRBV10-3 TGTGCCATCAGTGAGGCCGGGGGGACTGAAGCTTTCTTT CAISEAGGTEAFF
many TRBJ1-5 - TRBV6-1 TGTGCCAGCAGAAGGGTTGGGAATCAGCCCCAGCATTTT CASRRVGNQPQHF
many TRBJ2-4 - TRBV5-1 TGCGCCAGCGAAGGCCCCCCGGAAAACATTCAGTACTTC CASEGPPENIQYF
many TRBJ2-7 TRBD1 TRBV6-1 TGTGCCAGCAGGGGACAGGCCGACCTCCCCTACGAGCAGTACTTC CASRGQADLPYEQYF
many TRBJ1-2 - TRBV12-3/TRBV12-4 TGTGCCAGCAGTCAGGCAGGGGTCATCTATGGCTACACCTTC CASSQAGVIYGYTF
many TRBJ2-7 TRBD2 TRBV6-1 TGTGCCAGCAGTGCGCGGGGACTAGGGGACGAGCAGTACTTC CASSARGLGDEQYF
many TRBJ2-3 - TRBV10-3 TGTGCCATCAGTGAGGTCGAAGTCACGCAGTATTTT CAISEVEVTQYF
- TRBJ2-2 - TRBV4-2 TGTGCCAGCAGCCCCGGACTCCAGCTTAACACCGGGGAGCTGTTTTTT CASSPGLQLNTGELFF
few TRBJ2-2 - TRBV7-3 TGTGCCAGCAGCCCCACTAGTACCGGCGGGGAGCTGTTTTTT CASSPTSTGGELFF
- TRBJ2-5 - TRBV21-1 TGTGCCAGCAGCAAACAGGTCAGGCCAGGACGGGAGACCCAGTACTTC CASSKQVRPGRETQYF
many TRBJ2-5 - TRBV7-3 TGTGCCAGCAGCTTGTCTGGGGCATACCAAGAGACCCAGTACTTC CASSLSGAYQETQYF
- TRBJ1-1 TRBD1 TRBV7-3 TGTGCCAGCAGCGAAGGACAGGGTCGTACAGGAGCTTTCTTT CASSEGQGRTGAFF
many TRBJ2-3 TRBD2 TRBV5-1 TGCGCCAGCACGAGGAATAGCGGGTGGGCTAGCACAGATACGCAGTATTTT CASTRNSGWASTDTQYF
many TRBJ1-4 - TRBV12-3/TRBV12-4 TGTGCCAGCAGCACCAACAGGGATGAAAAACTGTTTTTT CASSTNRDEKLFF
many TRBJ2-7 TRBD2 TRBV6-5 TGTGCCAGCAGTTACCGCGGGAGGGGTTACGAGCAGTACTTC CASSYRGRGYEQYF
medium-sized TRBJ2-5 - TRBV6-2/TRBV6-3 TGTGCCAGCAGTTACTCGGAGGTGGAGACCCAGTACTTC CASSYSEVETQYF
many TRBJ2-1 - TRBV5-1 TGCGCCAGCAGCTTGGTGGGTGGGGGCGCCTCGTCCTACAATGAGCAGTTCTTC CASSLVGGGASSYNEQFF
few TRBJ2-5 TRBD2 TRBV9 TGTGCCAGCAGCGTAGGGCTAGCGGGGGTAGAGACCCAGTACTTC CASSVGLAGVETQYF
many TRBJ2-2 TRBD1 TRBV5-1 TGCGCCAGCAGCTTGGCGGGACAGGGACTAACCGGGGAGCTGTTTTTT CASSLAGQGLTGELFF
many TRBJ1-5 - TRBV7-9 TGTGCCAGCAGCCCTGGGGAAGGGAGCTATAGCAATCAGCCCCAGCATTTT CASSPGEGSYSNQPQHF
many TRBJ2-7 - TRBV28 TGTGCCAGCACGGTGATGGGTCCATCCTACGAGCAGTACTTC CASTVMGPSYEQYF
many TRBJ1-5 - TRBV2 TGTGCCAGCAAAGAGGGGATCAATCAGCCCCAGCATTTT CASKEGINQPQHF
- TRBJ2-3 TRBD1 TRBV2 TGTGCCACAGGGGACAGGGAATCCACAGATACGCAGTATTTT CATGDRESTDTQYF
many TRBJ2-5 TRBD2 TRBV5-1 TGCGCCAGCAGCCCCGGTCGGGGGGTCCAAGAGACCCAGTACTTC CASSPGRGVQETQYF
many TRBJ2-6 TRBD1 TRBV5-1 TGCGCCAGCAGTTTAAGTGCCCAGGGGGCTACCGGGGCCAACGTCCTGACTTTC CASSLSAQGATGANVLTF
many TRBJ2-1 TRBD2 TRBV29-1 TGCAGCGTTAACCCTAGCGGGTCAACCTACAATGAGCAGTTCTTC CSVNPSGSTYNEQFF
- TRBJ2-4 TRBD2 TRBV3-1 TGTGCCAGCAGCTCTGGGACTACCATAGCCAAAAACATTCAGTACTTC CASSSGTTIAKNIQYF
many TRBJ1-4 - TRBV7-9 TGTGCCAGCAGCTTAGTGGGTGGTAATGAAAAACTGTTTTTT CASSLVGGNEKLFF
many TRBJ2-1 TRBD2 TRBV19 TGTGCCAGTAAGAAAGTGACTAGCGGGCAAAGCTCCTACAATGAGCAGTTCTTC CASKKVTSGQSSYNEQFF
many TRBJ1-3 - TRBV7-2 TGTGCCAGCAGCTTAGGAAACACCATATATTTT CASSLGNTIYF
many TRBJ2-2 TRBD1 TRBV6-1 TGTGCCAGCACGGGACAGCACACCGGGGAGCTGTTTTTT CASTGQHTGELFF
many TRBJ2-1 - TRBV5-1 TGCGCCAGCAGCTTGACCAGGGCCAATGAGCAGTTCTTC CASSLTRANEQFF
many TRBJ2-5 TRBD1 TRBV5-1 TGCGCCAGCAGCCCGGGGACAGGGGGCGAAGAGACCCAGTACTTC CASSPGTGGEETQYF
- TRBJ2-1 TRBD2 TRBV24-1 TGTGCCACCAGTGATCCGGGACACAAGACTAGCGGGAAAAGAAATGAGCAGTTCTTC CATSDPGHKTSGKRNEQFF
few TRBJ2-2 TRBD2 TRBV30 TGTGCCTGGAGATCTCTCCTAGCGGGAGGGCACGTAAAGCTGTTTTTT CAWRSLLAGGHVKLFF
many TRBJ2-5 TRBD2 TRBV10-3 TGTGCCATCAGTGAGTCGGATAGCGGGGGGCTCCAAGAGACCCAGTACTTC CAISESDSGGLQETQYF
many TRBJ2-7 TRBD1 TRBV27 TGTGCCAGCAGGATGGACAGGGCCCACGAGCAGTACTTC CASRMDRAHEQYF
many TRBJ1-2 - TRBV10-3 TGTGCCATCAGTGAGCCCGACTTAGCTAACTATGGCTACACCTTC CAISEPDLANYGYTF
- TRBJ2-5 - TRBV7-3 TGTGCCAGCAGCATTCAGGGGGGCCAAGAGACCCAGTACTTC CASSIQGGQETQYF
many TRBJ2-1 TRBD2 TRBV12-3/TRBV12-4 TGTGCCAGCAGTTTCCGGACTAGCGGGGGGGCTTCGAATGAGCAGTTCTTC CASSFRTSGGASNEQFF
- TRBJ2-7 TRBD2 TRBV6-2/TRBV6-3 TGTGCCAGCAGTATGCTAGCGGGGGGGCTTCTCGAGCAGTACTTC CASSMLAGGLLEQYF
- TRBJ2-1 - TRBV18 TGTGCCAGCTCACCCGGACAGAGCGAGCAGTTCTTC CASSPGQSEQFF